This T cell receptor beta chain was documented in a study of T-cell reconstitution after alpha-beta-depleted transplantation in children. General observations from the study: Surviving recipient T cells and thymic progenitors produced the high day-60 TCRbeta diversity seen in some patients. Alpha-beta T cells present about two months after transplant were reported to originate from several hundred expanded graft clones.

During its preparation, the TCRbeta library received unique molecular identifiers. TCRdb reanalysed the PCR reads using MiXCR and keeps one entry per CDR3 protein. The data contain fewer than 750,000 distinct CDR3 sequences, 20% to 25% of them singletons. To note about this clonotype: What it binds is unknown.

CDR1 and CDR2 from the germline V gene are MNHNS and SASEGT. Trimming shortened V by 0 bases and J by 0 bases, and 6 bases separated the two germline ends. The CDR3 has 14 amino acids. The sequences come from PBMCs, mostly from graft donor cells, collected 360 days after TCRalphabeta/CD19-depleted stem cell transplant. This sequence was found in a boy younger than two who had a stem cell transplant for acute myeloid leukemia, so the T cells may come from the graft donor. This chain uses TRBV6-1 with TRBJ2-7, with no clear D. The CDR3 protein is CASSEAQFSYEQYF. The DNA for the CDR3 is TGTGCCAGCAGTGAAGCCCAGTTCTCCTACGAGCAGTACTTC.